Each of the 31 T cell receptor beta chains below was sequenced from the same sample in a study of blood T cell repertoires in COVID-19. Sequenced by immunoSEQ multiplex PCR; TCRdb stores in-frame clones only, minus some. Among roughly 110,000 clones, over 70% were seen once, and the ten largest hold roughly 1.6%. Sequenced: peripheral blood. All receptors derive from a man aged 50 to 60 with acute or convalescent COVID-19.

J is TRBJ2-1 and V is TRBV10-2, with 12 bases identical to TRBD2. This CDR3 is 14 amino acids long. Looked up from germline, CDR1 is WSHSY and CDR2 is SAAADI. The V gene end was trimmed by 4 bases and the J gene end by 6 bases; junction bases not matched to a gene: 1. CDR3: CASSVTSGGNEQFF. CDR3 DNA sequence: TGCGCCAGCAGTGTGACTAGCGGGGGCAATGAGCAGTTCTTC.

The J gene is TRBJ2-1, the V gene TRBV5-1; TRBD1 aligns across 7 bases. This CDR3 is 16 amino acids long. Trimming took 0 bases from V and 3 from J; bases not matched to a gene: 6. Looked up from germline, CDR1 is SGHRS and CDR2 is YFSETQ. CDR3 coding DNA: TGCGCCAGCAGCTTGGAAGGACAGGTGAGCTACAATGAGCAGTTCTTC. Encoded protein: CASSLEGQVSYNEQFF.

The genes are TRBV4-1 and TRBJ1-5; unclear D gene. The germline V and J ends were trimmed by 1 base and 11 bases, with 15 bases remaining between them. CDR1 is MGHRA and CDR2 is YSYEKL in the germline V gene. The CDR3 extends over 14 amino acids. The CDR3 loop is CASSQAPADGSQHF. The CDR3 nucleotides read TGCGCCAGCAGCCAAGCACCGGCAGACGGGTCCCAGCATTTT.

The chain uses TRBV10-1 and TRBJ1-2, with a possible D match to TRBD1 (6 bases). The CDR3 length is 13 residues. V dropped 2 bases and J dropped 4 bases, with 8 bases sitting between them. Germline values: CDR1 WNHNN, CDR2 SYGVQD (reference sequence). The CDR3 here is CASSERGGYGYTF. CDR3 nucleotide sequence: TGCGCCAGCAGTGAGAGAGGGGGCTATGGCTACACCTTC.

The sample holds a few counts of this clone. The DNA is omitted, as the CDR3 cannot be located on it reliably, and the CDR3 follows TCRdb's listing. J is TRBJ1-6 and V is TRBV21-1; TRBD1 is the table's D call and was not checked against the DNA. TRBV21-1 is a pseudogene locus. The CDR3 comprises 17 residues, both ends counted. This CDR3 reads CASTLVGRGTPNSPLHF.

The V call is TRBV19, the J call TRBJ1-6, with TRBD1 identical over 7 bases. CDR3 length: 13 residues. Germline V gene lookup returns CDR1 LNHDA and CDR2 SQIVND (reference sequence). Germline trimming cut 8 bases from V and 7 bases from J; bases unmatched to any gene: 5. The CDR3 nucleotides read TGTGCCAGTCTGGGACAGCGAAATTCACCCCTCCACTTT. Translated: CASLGQRNSPLHF.

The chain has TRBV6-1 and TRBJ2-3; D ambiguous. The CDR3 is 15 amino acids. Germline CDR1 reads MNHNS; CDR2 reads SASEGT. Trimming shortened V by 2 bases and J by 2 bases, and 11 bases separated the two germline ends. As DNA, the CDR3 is TGTGCCAGCAGTGAATTAATGGGCTACACAGATACGCAGTATTTT. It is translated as CASSELMGYTDTQYF.

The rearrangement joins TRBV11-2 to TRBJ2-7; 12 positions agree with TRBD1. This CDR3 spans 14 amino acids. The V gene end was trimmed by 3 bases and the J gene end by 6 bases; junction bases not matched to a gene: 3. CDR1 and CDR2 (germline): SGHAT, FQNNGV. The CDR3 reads CASSLGQGASEQYF. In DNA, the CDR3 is TGTGCCAGCAGCTTGGGACAGGGGGCGTCCGAGCAGTACTTC.

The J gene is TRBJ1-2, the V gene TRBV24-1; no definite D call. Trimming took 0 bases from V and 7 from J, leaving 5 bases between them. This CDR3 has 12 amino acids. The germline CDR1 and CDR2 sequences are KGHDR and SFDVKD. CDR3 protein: CATSDLQAGYTF. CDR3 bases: TGTGCCACCAGTGATTTGCAGGCTGGCTACACCTTC.

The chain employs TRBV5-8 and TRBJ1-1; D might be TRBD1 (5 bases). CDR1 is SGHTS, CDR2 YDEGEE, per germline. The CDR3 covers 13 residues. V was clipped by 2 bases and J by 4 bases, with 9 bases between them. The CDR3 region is CASSFAGGTEAFF. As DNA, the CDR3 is TGTGCCAGCAGCTTCGCGGGGGGCACTGAAGCTTTCTTT.

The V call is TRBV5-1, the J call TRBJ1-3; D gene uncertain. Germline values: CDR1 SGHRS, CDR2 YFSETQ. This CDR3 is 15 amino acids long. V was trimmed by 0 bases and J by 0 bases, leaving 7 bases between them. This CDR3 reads CASSLAAGSGNTIYF. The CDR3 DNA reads TGCGCCAGCAGCTTGGCCGCGGGCTCTGGAAACACCATATATTTT.

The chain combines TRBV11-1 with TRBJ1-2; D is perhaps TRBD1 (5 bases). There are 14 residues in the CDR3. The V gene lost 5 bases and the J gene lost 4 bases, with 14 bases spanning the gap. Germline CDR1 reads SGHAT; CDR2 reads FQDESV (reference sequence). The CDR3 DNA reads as TGTGCCAGCAGCCCCGCCGGGGGTGGCTATGGCTACACCTTC. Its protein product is CASSPAGGGYGYTF.

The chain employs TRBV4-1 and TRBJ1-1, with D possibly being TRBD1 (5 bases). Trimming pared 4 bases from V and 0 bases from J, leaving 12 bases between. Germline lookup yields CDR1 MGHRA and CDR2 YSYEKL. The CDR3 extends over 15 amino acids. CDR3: CASSPRTGVNTEAFF. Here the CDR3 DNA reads TGCGCCAGCAGCCCTAGGACGGGGGTGAACACTGAAGCTTTCTTT.

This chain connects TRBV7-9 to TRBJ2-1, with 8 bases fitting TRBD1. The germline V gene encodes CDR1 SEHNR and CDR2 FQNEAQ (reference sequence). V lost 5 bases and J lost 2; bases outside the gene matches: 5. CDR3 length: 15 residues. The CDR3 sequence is CASSEGTGTYNEQFF. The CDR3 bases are TGTGCCAGCAGCGAAGGGACAGGAACCTACAATGAGCAGTTCTTC.

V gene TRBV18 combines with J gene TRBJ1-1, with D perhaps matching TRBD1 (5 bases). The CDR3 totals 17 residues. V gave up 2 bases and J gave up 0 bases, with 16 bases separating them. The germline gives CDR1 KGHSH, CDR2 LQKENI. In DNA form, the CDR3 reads TGTGCCAGCTCACCAATATTGTCGAAGGGGATGAACACTGAAGCTTTCTTT. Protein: CASSPILSKGMNTEAFF.

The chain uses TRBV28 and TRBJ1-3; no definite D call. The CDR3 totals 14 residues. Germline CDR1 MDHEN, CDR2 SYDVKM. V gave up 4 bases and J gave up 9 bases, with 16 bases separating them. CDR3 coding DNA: TGTGCCAGCAGTTCCCCACCGACTGGGAGCACCATATATTTT. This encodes CASSSPPTGSTIYF.

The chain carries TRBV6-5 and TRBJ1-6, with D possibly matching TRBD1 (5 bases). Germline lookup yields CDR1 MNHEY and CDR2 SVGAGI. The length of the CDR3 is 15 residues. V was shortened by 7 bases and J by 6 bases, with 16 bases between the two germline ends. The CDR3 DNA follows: TGTGCCAGCAAGTGGAGGGGTTTTTTTAATTCACCCCTCCACTTT. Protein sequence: CASKWRGFFNSPLHF.

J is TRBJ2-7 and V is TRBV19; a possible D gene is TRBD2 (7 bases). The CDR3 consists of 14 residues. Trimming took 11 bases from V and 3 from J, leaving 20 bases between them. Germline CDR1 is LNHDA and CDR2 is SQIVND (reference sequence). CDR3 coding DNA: TGTGCCGGAGCGCGGGGGCTGACGGACTACGAGCAGTACGTC. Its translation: CAGARGLTDYEQYV.

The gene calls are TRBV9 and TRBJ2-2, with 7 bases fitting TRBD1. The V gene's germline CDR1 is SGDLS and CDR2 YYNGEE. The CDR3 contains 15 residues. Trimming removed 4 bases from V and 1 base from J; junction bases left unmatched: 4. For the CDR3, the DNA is TGTGCCAGCAGCATCCGGGACAGGAACACCGGGGAGCTGTTTTTT. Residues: CASSIRDRNTGELFF.

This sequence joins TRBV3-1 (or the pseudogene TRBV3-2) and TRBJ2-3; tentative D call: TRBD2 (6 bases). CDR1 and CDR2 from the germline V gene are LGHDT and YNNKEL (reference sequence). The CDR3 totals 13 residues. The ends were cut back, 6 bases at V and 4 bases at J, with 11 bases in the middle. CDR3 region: CASRPWGADTQYF. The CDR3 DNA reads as TGTGCCAGCAGGCCATGGGGGGCAGATACGCAGTATTTT.

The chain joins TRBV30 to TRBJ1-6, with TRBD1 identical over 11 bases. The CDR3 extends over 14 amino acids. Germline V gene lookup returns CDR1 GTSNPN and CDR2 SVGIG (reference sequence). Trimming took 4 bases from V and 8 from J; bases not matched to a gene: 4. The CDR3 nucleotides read TGTGCCTGGAACCCGGGACAGGGGGATTCACCCCTCCACTTT. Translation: CAWNPGQGDSPLHF.

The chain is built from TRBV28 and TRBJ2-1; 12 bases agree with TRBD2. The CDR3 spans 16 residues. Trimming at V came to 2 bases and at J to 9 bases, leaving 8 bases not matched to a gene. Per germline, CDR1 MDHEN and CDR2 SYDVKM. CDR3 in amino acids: CASSLISTSGGIEQFF. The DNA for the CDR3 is TGTGCCAGCAGTTTAATTTCTACTAGCGGGGGGATTGAGCAGTTCTTC.

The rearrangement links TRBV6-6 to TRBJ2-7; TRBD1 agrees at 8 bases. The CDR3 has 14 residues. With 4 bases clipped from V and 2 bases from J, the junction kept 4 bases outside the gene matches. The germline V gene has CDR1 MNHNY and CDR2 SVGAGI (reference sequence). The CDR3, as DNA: TGTGCCAGCAGTTTCGGGACAGGCCCCTACGAGCAGTACGTC. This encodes CASSFGTGPYEQYV.

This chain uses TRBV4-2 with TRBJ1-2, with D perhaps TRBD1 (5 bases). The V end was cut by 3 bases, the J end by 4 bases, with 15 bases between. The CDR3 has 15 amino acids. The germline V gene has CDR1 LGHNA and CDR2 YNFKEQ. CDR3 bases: TGTGCCAGCAGCCAGCCCGTCGGGGGGGTCTATGGCTACACCTTC. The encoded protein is CASSQPVGGVYGYTF.

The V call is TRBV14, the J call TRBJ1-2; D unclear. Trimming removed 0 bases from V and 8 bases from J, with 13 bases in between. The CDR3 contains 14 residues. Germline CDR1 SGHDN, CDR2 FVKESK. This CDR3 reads CASSQDSYGEGYTF. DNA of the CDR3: TGTGCCAGCAGCCAAGATAGTTATGGTGAAGGCTACACCTTC.

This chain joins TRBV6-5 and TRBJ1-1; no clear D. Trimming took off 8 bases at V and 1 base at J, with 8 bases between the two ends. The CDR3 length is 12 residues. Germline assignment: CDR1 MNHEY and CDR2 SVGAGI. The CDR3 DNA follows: TGTGCCAGCGCCAGAGGGAACACTGAAGCTTTCTTT. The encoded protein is CASARGNTEAFF.

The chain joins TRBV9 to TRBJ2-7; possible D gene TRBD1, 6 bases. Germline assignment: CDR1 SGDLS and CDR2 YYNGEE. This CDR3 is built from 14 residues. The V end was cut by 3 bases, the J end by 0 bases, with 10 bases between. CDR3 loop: CASSADRSSYEQYF. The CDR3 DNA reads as TGTGCCAGCAGCGCGGACAGAAGCTCCTACGAGCAGTACTTC.

The CDR3: CASSLVVGQGSHTGELFF. The CDR3 DNA is TGTGCCAGCAGCTTAGTGGTGGGGCAGGGAAGTCACACCGGGGAGCTGTTTTTT. The rearrangement uses TRBV7-8 and TRBJ2-2, with D possibly matching TRBD1 (5 bases). Per germline, CDR1 SGHVS and CDR2 FQNEAQ. There are 18 residues in the CDR3. With 1 base removed from V and 3 bases from J, the gap between germline ends came to 18 bases.

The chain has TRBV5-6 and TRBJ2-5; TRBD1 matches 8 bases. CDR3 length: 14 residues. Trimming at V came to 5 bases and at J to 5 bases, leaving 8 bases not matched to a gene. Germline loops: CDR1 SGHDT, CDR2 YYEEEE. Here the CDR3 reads CASSEQGARETQYF. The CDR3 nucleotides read TGTGCCAGCAGTGAGCAGGGGGCCCGGGAGACCCAGTACTTC. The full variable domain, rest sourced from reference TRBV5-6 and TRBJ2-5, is DAGVTQSPTHLIKTRGQQVTLRCSPKSGHDTVSWYQQALGQGPQFIFQYYEEEERQRGNFPDRFSGHQFPNYSSELNVNALLLGDSALYLCASSEQGARETQYFGPGTRLLVL.

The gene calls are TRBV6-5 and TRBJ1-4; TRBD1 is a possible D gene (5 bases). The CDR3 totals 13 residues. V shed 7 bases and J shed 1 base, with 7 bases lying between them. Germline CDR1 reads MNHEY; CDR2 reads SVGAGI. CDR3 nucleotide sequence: TGTGCCAGCATGACAGTAACTAATGAAAAACTGTTTTTT. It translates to CASMTVTNEKLFF.

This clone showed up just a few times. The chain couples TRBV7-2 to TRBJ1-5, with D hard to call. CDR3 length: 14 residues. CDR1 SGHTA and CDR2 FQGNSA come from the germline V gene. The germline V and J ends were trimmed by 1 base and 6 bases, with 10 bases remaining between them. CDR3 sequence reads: CASSLEFKSQPQHF. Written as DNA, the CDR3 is TGTGCCAGCAGCTTAGAGTTTAAGAGTCAGCCCCAGCATTTT.